Below, one T cell receptor (beta chain) is given with its context. Its antigen is not identified. Within the sample, other DNA sequences also encode this same CDR3. Primers: 60 Vbeta forward and 13 Jbeta reverse. Method: immunoSEQ multiplex PCR; TCRdb's copy keeps in-frame clones and lacks some. The sample shows some 170,000 clones, around a tenth of them seen only once. These data originate in a study of cytomegalovirus exposure and HLA in healthy donors. Notes on the study in general: Among TCR beta chains of equal frequency, HLA-associated ones were more clonally expanded in a later analysis. CMV antigen specificity of three CMV-associated chains was confirmed in vitro. Overall, some 160 TCR beta chains were annotated as cytomegalovirus-associated.

V lost 0 bases, J lost 1 base, and 7 bases lay in between. Germline V gene data show CDR1 as SGHRS and CDR2 as YFSETQ. This CDR3 region has 14 residues. The sequenced sample was PBMCs. This sequence joins TRBV5-1 and TRBJ2-5; D perhaps matches TRBD2 (6 bases). This TCR derives from a woman in her 30s in good health and CMV-seropositive. The CDR3 reads CASSLGGLQETQYF. DNA of the CDR3: TGCGCCAGCAGCTTGGGGGGACTCCAAGAGACCCAGTACTTC.